The 22 T cell receptor beta chains below come from one sample, sequenced in a study of early T cells in non-severe SARS-CoV-2 infection. MiXCR was run by TCRdb on the 5' RACE reads, yielding one entry per CDR3 protein. The table has 55,000 to 80,000 distinct CDR3 sequences, 8.8% seen once; the top ten hold around an eighth. The sequenced sample was whole blood, obtained at baseline. These receptors were obtained from an adult who was a healthcare worker with PCR-confirmed SARS-CoV-2 infection or an uninfected control (not recorded which).

The rearrangement uses TRBV6-2 or TRBV6-3 and TRBJ2-1; 11 positions agree with TRBD2. V lost 6 bases and J lost 1; bases outside the gene matches: 5. Germline V gene data show CDR1 as MNHEY and CDR2 as SVGEGT. The CDR3 has 16 residues. This CDR3 is CASRQIAGGSYNEQFF. The CDR3 DNA is TGTGCCAGCAGACAAATAGCGGGAGGGTCCTACAATGAGCAGTTCTTC.

This clonotype was seen only a few times. V usage is TRBV2 and J usage is TRBJ1-1, with D possibly matching TRBD1 (6 bases). This CDR3 region has 14 residues. Germline V lookup: CDR1 SNHLY, CDR2 FYNNEI. V dropped 3 bases and J dropped 1 base, with 9 bases sitting between them. The CDR3, as DNA: TGTGCCAGCAGTGAGCGGGGGCCGAACACTGAAGCTTTCTTT. It encodes CASSERGPNTEAFF.

The chain uses TRBV6-6 and TRBJ2-5, with 8 bases matching TRBD1. CDR1 MNHNY and CDR2 SVGAGI come from the germline V gene (reference sequence). The J segment lost 5 bases and the V segment lost 6 bases, leaving 2 bases of the junction unmatched. The CDR3 has 12 residues. CDR3 loop: CASRRQGETQYF. The CDR3 nucleotides are TGTGCCAGCAGGCGACAGGGGGAGACCCAGTACTTC.

This chain joins TRBV20-1 and TRBJ2-1; tentative D call: TRBD2 (6 bases). Germline CDR1 reads DFQATT; CDR2 reads SNEGSKA (reference sequence). The CDR3 length is 14 residues. Trimming took off 1 base at V and 3 bases at J, with 10 bases between the two ends. The CDR3 nucleotides are TGCAGTGCTAGAGCACTAGCAGACTACAATGAGCAGTTCTTC. Its protein is CSARALADYNEQFF.

This clonotype was found a few times. CDR3 coding DNA: TGTGCCAGCACCTTAGCGGAAACCTACGAGCAGTACTTC. Residues: CASTLAETYEQYF. J is TRBJ2-7 and V is TRBV6-5; a possible D gene is TRBD2 (6 bases). From germline, CDR1 is MNHEY and CDR2 SVGAGI. The CDR3 spans 13 residues. Trimming removed 7 bases from V and 2 bases from J, with 12 bases in between.

This clonotype turned up a few times. V gene TRBV20-1 combines with J gene TRBJ2-1; 10 bases align to TRBD2. Germline-derived CDR1 and CDR2 are DFQATT and SNEGSKA (reference sequence). This CDR3 is built from 14 residues. The V and J ends lost 1 base and 6 bases, in that order; junction bases with no gene match: 3. CDR3 DNA: TGCAGTGCTAGAGTGCTAGCGGGAGCCAATGAGCAGTTCTTC. This codes for CSARVLAGANEQFF.

Only a few counts were recorded for this clonotype. This chain connects TRBV2 to TRBJ2-1; possible D gene TRBD2, 6 bases. CDR3 length: 13 residues. V lost 8 bases and J 6 bases, leaving 14 bases between the germline ends. CDR1 SNHLY and CDR2 FYNNEI come from the germline V gene. The CDR3 is CASVAPEGNEQFF. The CDR3 bases are TGTGCCAGCGTAGCTCCGGAGGGCAATGAGCAGTTCTTC.

This chain joins TRBV29-1 and TRBJ1-6; 8 nucleotides line up with TRBD1. This CDR3 has 14 residues. Germline V gives CDR1 SQVTM, CDR2 ANQGSEA. V lost 4 bases and J lost 7; bases outside the gene matches: 6. The CDR3 nucleotides read TGCAGCGTTGCATCTGGACAGGGAAATTCACCCCTCCACTTT. This gives the protein CSVASGQGNSPLHF.

A few counts support this clonotype. V is TRBV20-1 and J is TRBJ2-5; 8 bases are shared with TRBD2. Germline V gene lookup returns CDR1 DFQATT and CDR2 SNEGSKA (reference sequence). V trimming: 1 base; J trimming: 4 bases; junction bases outside the gene matches: 11. The CDR3 runs 16 residues. The CDR3 region is CSARVPGGGRGETQYF. CDR3 sequence (DNA): TGCAGTGCTAGAGTCCCGGGCGGGGGGCGCGGAGAGACCCAGTACTTC.

This clonotype was picked up many times. V is TRBV5-4 and J is TRBJ2-3; D is unclear. The CDR3 extends over 14 amino acids. V gave up 4 bases and J gave up 4 bases, with 13 bases separating them. Germline CDR1 SGHNT, CDR2 YYREEE (reference sequence). This chain's CDR3 is CASSNSAPADTQYF. CDR3 sequence (DNA): TGTGCCAGCAGCAACTCCGCTCCCGCAGATACGCAGTATTTT.

This clonotype has only a few counts. The V and J genes are TRBV27 and TRBJ2-1; possible D gene TRBD1, 6 bases. The ends were cut back, 6 bases at V and 9 bases at J, with 15 bases in the middle. Germline V gives CDR1 MNHEY, CDR2 SMNVEV (reference sequence). This CDR3 contains 13 residues. CDR3 coding DNA: TGTGCCAGCAGGAGAACAGGGAGTGTTGAGCAGTTCTTC. This encodes CASRRTGSVEQFF.

This chain connects TRBV20-1 to TRBJ2-1; the D gene is possibly TRBD2 (6 bases). CDR1 DFQATT and CDR2 SNEGSKA come from the germline V gene (reference sequence). This CDR3 has 13 amino acids. Trimming took off 6 bases at V and 3 bases at J, with 12 bases between the two ends. The CDR3 nucleotides read TGCAGTGCGTCGGAGGGGATCTACAATGAGCAGTTCTTC. Amino acids: CSASEGIYNEQFF.

This clonotype has ten or more counts. The DNA for the CDR3 is TGCAGTGCTAGAGAAGTAGCGGGAGTTCGCACAGATACGCAGTATTTT. It is translated as CSAREVAGVRTDTQYF. This chain joins TRBV20-1 and TRBJ2-3, with 9 bases aligning to TRBD2. V shed 0 bases, J shed 1 base, and the junction held 5 bases outside the gene matches. The CDR3 covers 16 residues. CDR1 DFQATT and CDR2 SNEGSKA come from the germline V gene (reference sequence).

The sample holds many counts of this clonotype. The genes are TRBV20-1 and TRBJ2-7; 11 bases are a match to TRBD2. The CDR3 totals 16 residues. From germline, CDR1 is DFQATT and CDR2 SNEGSKA (reference sequence). Unmatched junction bases numbered 8, after V lost 4 bases and J lost 0 bases. The DNA of the CDR3 is TGCAGTGCTATTGGTCTAGCGGGAGGTTACTCCTACGAGCAGTACTTC. Translated, it gives CSAIGLAGGYSYEQYF.

This clonotype has at least ten counts. The chain employs TRBV18 and TRBJ2-7; TRBD1 matches at 7 bases. This CDR3 contains 16 residues. J was trimmed by 4 bases and V by 0 bases; bases with no gene match: 9. CDR1 and CDR2 from the germline V gene are KGHSH and LQKENI. CDR3 DNA: TGTGCCAGCTCACCACCGCCGACAGGGTTGTCGTACGAGCAGTACTTC. Its protein is CASSPPPTGLSYEQYF.

CDR3 nucleotides: TGTGCCAGCAGCTTCCCCGGGACGGCAAAAGAGGGCTACACCTTC. This translates into CASSFPGTAKEGYTF. The chain carries TRBV11-2 and TRBJ1-2, with a weak D call TRBD1 (5 bases). CDR3 length: 15 residues. Germline V gene sequence: CDR1 SGHAT, CDR2 FQNNGV. V dropped 3 bases and J dropped 8 bases, with 19 bases sitting between them.

This chain links TRBV28 with TRBJ1-2; 8 bases are shared with TRBD1. Germline-derived CDR1 and CDR2 are MDHEN and SYDVKM. Trimming at V came to 6 bases and at J to 4 bases, leaving 7 bases not matched to a gene. The CDR3 loop spans 14 amino acids. This chain's CDR3 is CASRRTGKFYGYTF. In nucleotides, the CDR3 is TGTGCCAGCAGACGGACAGGGAAATTCTATGGCTACACCTTC.

This clonotype has more than one count but fewer than ten. The chain couples TRBV7-3 to TRBJ2-2, with TRBD2 matching over 10 bases. The CDR3 totals 19 residues. Unmatched junction bases numbered 15, after V lost 6 bases and J lost 2 bases. Germline V lookup: CDR1 SGHTA, CDR2 FQGTGA. The CDR3 spells CASRYRGAGTSVNTGELFF. The CDR3, as DNA: TGTGCCAGCAGATACAGAGGTGCCGGGACTAGCGTAAACACCGGGGAGCTGTTTTTT.

This clonotype came up many times. The chain recombines TRBV20-1 with TRBJ2-1; a possible D gene is TRBD2 (5 bases). Trimming removed 6 bases from V and 6 bases from J, with 18 bases in between. CDR3 length: 14 amino acids. CDR1 and CDR2 (germline): DFQATT, SNEGSKA (reference sequence). CDR3 nucleotide sequence: TGCAGTGCCGCAGACTTAACGGAGGCCAATGAGCAGTTCTTC. Encoded protein: CSAADLTEANEQFF.

This clonotype came up many times. The chain uses TRBV19 and TRBJ1-2; 7 bases map to TRBD1. There are 14 residues in the CDR3. Trimming cost V 4 bases and J 4 bases; bases outside gene matches: 6. CDR1 is LNHDA and CDR2 is SQIVND in the germline V gene (reference sequence). In DNA form, the CDR3 reads TGTGCCAGTAGTACCATACAGGGGATCTATGGCTACACCTTC. This gives the protein CASSTIQGIYGYTF.

In its sample, this clonotype was seen a few times. The rearrangement uses TRBV20-1 and TRBJ2-3; D gene uncertain. Deletions cut 3 bases from V and 0 bases from J, with 10 bases between. The germline V gene has CDR1 DFQATT and CDR2 SNEGSKA (reference sequence). This CDR3 comprises 14 residues. The chain's CDR3 is CSASFATSTDTQYF. The DNA for the CDR3 is TGCAGTGCTAGTTTTGCGACTAGCACAGATACGCAGTATTTT.

This clonotype was observed a handful of times. The chain carries TRBV15 and TRBJ1-6; D not certain. The CDR3 is 14 residues long. V lost 0 bases, J lost 7 bases, and 7 bases lay in between. CDR1 LNHNV and CDR2 YYDKDF come from the germline V gene (reference sequence). The CDR3 sequence is CATSREVGNSPLHF. CDR3 coding DNA: TGTGCCACCAGCAGAGAGGTCGGAAATTCACCCCTCCACTTT.